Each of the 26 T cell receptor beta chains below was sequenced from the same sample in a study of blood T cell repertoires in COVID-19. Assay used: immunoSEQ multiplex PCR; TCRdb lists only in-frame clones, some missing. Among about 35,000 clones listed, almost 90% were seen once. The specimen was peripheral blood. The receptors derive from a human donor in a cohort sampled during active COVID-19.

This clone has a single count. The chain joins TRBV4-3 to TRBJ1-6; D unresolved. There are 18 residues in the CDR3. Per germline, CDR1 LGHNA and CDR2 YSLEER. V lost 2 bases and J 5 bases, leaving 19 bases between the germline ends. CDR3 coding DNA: TGCGCCAGCAGCCAAACTAGCCTCGCGCCCGCTAATAATTCACCCCTCCACTTT. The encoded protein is CASSQTSLAPANNSPLHF.

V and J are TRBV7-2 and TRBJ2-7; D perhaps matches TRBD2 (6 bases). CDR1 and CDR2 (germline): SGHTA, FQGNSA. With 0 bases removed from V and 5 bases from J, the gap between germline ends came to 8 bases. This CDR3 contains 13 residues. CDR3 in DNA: TGTGCCAGCAGCTTAGCGGGGGGTAACGAGCAGTACTTC. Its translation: CASSLAGGNEQYF. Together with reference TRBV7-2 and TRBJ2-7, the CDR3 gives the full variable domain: GAGVSQSPSNKVTEKGKDVELRCDPISGHTALYWYRQSLGQGLEFLIYFQGNSAPDKSGLPSDRFSAERTGGSVSTLTIQRTQQEDSAVYLCASSLAGGNEQYFGPGTRLTVT.

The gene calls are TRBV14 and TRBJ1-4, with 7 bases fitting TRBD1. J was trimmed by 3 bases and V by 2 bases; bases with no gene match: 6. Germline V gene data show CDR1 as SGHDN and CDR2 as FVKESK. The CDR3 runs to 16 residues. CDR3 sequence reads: CASSQFPGQPNEKLFF. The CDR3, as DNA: TGTGCCAGCAGCCAATTTCCGGGACAGCCTAATGAAAAACTGTTTTTT.

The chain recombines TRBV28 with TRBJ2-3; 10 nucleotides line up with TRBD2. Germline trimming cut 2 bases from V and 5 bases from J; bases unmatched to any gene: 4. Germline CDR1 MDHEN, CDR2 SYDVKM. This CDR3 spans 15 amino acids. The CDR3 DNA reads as TGTGCCAGCAGTTTACCTAGCGGGGGTAGAGATACGCAGTATTTT. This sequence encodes CASSLPSGGRDTQYF.

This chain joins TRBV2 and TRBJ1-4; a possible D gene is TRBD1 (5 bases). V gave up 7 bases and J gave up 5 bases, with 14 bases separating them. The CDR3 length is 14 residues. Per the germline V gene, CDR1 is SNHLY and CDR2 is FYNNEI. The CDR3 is CASTTGTLNEKLFF. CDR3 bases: TGTGCCAGCACAACAGGAACCTTGAATGAAAAACTGTTTTTT. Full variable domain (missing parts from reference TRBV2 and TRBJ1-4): EPEVTQTPSHQVTQMGQEVILRCVPISNHLYFYWYRQILGQKVEFLVSFYNNEISEKSEIFDDQFSVERPDGSNFTLKIRSTKLEDSAMYFCASTTGTLNEKLFFGSGTQLSVL.

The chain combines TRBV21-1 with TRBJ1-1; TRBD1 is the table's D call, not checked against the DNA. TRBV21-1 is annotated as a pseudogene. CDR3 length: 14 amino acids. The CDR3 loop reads CASSKKGRGTEAFF. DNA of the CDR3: TGTGCCAGCAGCAAAAAGGGAAGGGGAACTGAAGCTTTCTTT.

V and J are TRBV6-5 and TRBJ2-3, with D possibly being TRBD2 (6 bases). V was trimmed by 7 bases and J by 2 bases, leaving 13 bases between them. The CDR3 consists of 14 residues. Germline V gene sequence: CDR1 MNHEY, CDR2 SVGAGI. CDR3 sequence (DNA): TGTGCCAGCACCCGGGACTGGGACACAGATACGCAGTATTTT. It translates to CASTRDWDTDTQYF.

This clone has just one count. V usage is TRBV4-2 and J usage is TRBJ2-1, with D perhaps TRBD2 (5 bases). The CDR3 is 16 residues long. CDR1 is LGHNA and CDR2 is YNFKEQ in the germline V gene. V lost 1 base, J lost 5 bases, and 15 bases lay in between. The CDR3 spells CASSQVGVILNNEQFF. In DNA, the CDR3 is TGTGCCAGCAGCCAAGTCGGGGTAATCCTAAACAATGAGCAGTTCTTC.

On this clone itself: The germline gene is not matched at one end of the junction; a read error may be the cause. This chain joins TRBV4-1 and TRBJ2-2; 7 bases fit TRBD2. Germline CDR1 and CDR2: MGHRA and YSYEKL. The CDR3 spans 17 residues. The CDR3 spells CARSRGVLGVNTGELFF. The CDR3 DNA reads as TGCGCCCGCAGCCGGGGGGTACTGGGGGTTAACACCGGGGAGCTGTTTTTT.

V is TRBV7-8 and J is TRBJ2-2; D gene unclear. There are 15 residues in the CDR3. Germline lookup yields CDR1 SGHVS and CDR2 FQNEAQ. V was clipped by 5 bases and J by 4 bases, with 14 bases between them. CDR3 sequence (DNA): TGTGCCAGCAGCCTCCCCCCTCGCAGCACCGGGGAGCTGTTTTTT. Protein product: CASSLPPRSTGELFF.

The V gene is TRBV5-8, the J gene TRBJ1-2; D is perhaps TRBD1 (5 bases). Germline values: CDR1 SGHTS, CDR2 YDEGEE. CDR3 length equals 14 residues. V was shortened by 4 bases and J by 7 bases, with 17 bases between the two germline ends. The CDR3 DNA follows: TGTGCCAGCAGCCCCACAGCGGGGGGTTTTGGCTACACCTTC. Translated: CASSPTAGGFGYTF.

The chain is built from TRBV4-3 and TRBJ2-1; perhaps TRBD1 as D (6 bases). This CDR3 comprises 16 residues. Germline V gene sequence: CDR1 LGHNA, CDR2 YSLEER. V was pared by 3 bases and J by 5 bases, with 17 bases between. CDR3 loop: CASSQQGRSRDNEQFF. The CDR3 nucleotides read TGCGCCAGCAGCCAGCAGGGGCGGAGTCGCGACAATGAGCAGTTCTTC.

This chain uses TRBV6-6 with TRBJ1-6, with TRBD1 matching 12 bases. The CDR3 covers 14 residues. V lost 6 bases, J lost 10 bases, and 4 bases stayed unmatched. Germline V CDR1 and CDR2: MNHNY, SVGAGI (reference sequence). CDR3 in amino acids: CASSPGTGGSPLHF. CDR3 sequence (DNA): TGTGCCAGCAGCCCCGGGACAGGGGGCTCACCCCTCCACTTT.

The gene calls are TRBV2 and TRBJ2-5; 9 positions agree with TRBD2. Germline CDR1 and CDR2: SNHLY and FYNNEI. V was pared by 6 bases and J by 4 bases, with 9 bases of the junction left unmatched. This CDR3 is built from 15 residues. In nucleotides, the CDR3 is TGTGCCAGCAGAGGGCGCGGGGGGGGCGGAGAGACCCAGTACTTC. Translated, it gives CASRGRGGGGETQYF.

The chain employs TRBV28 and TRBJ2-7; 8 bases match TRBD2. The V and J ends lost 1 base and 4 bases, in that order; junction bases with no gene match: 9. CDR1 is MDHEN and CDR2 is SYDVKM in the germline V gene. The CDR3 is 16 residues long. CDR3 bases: TGTGCCAGCAGTTTATCTCTCGGGGGGGCGTTATACGAGCAGTACTTC. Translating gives CASSLSLGGALYEQYF.

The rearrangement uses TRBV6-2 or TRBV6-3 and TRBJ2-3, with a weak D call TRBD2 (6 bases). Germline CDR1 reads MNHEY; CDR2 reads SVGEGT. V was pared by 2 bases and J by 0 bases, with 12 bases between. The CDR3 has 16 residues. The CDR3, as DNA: TGTGCCAGCAGTTACGGCCCGGGAGCTAGCACAGATACGCAGTATTTT. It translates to CASSYGPGASTDTQYF.

The CDR3 loop reads CASSLEFICGISGSRNTGELFF. For the CDR3, the DNA is TGTGCCAGCAGCTTAGAGTTTATTTGTGGGATTAGCGGGAGTCGGAACACCGGGGAGCTGTTTTTT. This chain uses TRBV7-4 with TRBJ2-2; 9 bases line up with TRBD2. The CDR3 consists of 22 residues. V was pared by 1 base and J by 1 base, with 19 bases of the junction left unmatched. CDR1 SGHVT and CDR2 SQSDAQ come from the germline V gene.

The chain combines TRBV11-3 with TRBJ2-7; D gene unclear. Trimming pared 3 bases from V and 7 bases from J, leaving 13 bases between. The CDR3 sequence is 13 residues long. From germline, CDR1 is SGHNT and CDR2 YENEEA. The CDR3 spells CASSFGPFREQYF. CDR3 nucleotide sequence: TGTGCCAGCAGCTTCGGTCCCTTCCGGGAGCAGTACTTC.

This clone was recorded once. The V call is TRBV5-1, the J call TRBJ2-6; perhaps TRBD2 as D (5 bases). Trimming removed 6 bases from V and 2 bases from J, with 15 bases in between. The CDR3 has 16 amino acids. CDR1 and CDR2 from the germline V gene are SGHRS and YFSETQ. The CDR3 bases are TGCGCCAGCACTAAAAGCGAGGGTCCTGGGGCCAACGTCCTGACTTTC. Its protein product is CASTKSEGPGANVLTF.

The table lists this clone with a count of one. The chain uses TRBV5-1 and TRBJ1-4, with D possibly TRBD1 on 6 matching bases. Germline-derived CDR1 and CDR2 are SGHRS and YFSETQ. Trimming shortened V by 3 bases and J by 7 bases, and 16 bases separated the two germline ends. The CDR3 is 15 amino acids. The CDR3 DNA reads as TGCGCCAGCAGCTGGAGAGAACAGGGTTTTGAAAAACTGTTTTTT. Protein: CASSWREQGFEKLFF.

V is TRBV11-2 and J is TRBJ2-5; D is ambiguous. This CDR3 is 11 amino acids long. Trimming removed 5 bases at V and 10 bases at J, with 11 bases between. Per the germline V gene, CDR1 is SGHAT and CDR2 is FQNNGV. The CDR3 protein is CASSTLLYQYF. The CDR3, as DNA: TGTGCCAGCAGCACACTACTTTACCAGTACTTC.

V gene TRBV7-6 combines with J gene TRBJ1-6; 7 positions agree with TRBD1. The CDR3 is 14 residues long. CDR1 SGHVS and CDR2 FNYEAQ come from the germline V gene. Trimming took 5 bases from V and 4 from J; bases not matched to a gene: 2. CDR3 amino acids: CASSRDSYNSPLHF. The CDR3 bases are TGTGCCAGCAGCCGGGACAGTTATAATTCACCCCTCCACTTT.

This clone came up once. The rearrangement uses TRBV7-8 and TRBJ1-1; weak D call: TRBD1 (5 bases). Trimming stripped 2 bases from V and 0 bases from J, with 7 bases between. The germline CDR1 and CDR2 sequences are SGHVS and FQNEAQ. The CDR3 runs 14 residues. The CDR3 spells CASSLQGMNTEAFF. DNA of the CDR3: TGTGCCAGCAGCTTACAGGGAATGAACACTGAAGCTTTCTTT.

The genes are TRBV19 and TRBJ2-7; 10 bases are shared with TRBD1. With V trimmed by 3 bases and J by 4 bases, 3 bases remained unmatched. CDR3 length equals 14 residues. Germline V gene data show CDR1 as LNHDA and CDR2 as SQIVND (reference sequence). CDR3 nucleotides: TGTGCCAGTAGTATCGGGACAGGGGAGTACGAGCAGTACTTC. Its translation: CASSIGTGEYEQYF. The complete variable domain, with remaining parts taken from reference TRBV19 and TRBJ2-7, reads DGGITQSPKYLFRKEGQNVTLSCEQNLNHDAMYWYRQDPGQGLRLIYYSQIVNDFQKGDIAEGYSVSREKKESFPLTVTSAQKNPTAFYLCASSIGTGEYEQYFGPGTRLTVT.

CDR3 sequence (DNA): TGCGCCAGCAGCTTGGGGACAGGTGTCGTCACTGAAGCTTTCTTT. It encodes CASSLGTGVVTEAFF. V gene TRBV5-1 combines with J gene TRBJ1-1, with 7 bases fitting TRBD1. The V gene end was trimmed by 0 bases and the J gene end by 4 bases; junction bases not matched to a gene: 6. Germline CDR1 is SGHRS and CDR2 is YFSETQ. This CDR3 has 15 amino acids.

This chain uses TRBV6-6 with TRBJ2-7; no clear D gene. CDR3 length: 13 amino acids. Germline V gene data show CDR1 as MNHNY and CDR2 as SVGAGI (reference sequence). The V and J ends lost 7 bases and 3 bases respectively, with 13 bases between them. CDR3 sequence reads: CASTTPGFYEQYF. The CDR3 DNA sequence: TGTGCCAGCACTACCCCCGGGTTCTACGAGCAGTACTTC.